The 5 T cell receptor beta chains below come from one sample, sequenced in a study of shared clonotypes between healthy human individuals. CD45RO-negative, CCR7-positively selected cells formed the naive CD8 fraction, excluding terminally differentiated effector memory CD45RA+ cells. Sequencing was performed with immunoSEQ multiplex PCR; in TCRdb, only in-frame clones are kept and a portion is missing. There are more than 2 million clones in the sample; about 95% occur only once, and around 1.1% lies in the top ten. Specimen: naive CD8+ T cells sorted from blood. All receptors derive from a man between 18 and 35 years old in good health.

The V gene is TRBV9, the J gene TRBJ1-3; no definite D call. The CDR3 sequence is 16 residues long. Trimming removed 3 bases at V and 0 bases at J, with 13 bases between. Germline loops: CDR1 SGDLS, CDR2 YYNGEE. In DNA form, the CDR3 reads TGTGCCAGCAGCGAGGACGCAGGTTTCTCTGGAAACACCATATATTTT. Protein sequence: CASSEDAGFSGNTIYF.

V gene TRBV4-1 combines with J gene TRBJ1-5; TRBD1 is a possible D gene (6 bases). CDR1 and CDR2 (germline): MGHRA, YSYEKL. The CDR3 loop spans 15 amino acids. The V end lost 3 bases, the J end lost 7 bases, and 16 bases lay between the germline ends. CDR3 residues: CASSQESTGRQPQHF. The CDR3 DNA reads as TGCGCCAGCAGCCAGGAGTCCACAGGGCGCCAGCCCCAGCATTTT.

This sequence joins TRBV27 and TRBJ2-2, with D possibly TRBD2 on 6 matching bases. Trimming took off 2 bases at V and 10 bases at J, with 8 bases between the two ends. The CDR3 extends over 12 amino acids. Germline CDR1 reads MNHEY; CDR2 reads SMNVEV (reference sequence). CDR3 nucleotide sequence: TGTGCCAGCAGTTTACGCGGGGAGGAGCTGTTTTTT. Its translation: CASSLRGEELFF.

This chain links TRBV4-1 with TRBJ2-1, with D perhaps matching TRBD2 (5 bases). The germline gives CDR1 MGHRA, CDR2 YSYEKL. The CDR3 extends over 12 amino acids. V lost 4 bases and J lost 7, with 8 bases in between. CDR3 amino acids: CASSLTRNEQFF. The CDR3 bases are TGCGCCAGCAGCCTTACTAGGAATGAGCAGTTCTTC.

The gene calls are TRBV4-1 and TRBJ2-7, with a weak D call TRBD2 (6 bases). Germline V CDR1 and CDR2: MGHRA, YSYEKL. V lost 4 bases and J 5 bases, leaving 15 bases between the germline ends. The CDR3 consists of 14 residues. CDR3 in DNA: TGCGCCAGCAGCCTGGATGGGAGGTGGGACGAGCAGTACTTC. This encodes CASSLDGRWDEQYF.